This TCR beta chain was sequenced for a study of blood T cell repertoires in COVID-19. Study information: From T cells, B-cell-depleted T cells, or PBMCs came the material, which was cDNA or gDNA.

The assay was immunoSEQ multiplex PCR, and TCRdb's table has in-frame clones only and misses some. Counted here are under 200,000 clones, approximately 79% occurring once; the ten biggest clones make up 4.5% to 6.5%. The CDR3 consists of 16 residues. V was trimmed by 0 bases and J by 0 bases, leaving 11 bases between them. CDR1 and CDR2 from the germline V gene are SNHLY and FYNNEI. The sequenced sample consisted of PBMCs or T cells enriched from blood (not recorded which). The clonotype originates from a woman aged 55-70 years with acute COVID-19. The V call is TRBV2, the J call TRBJ2-5, with D perhaps matching TRBD1 (6 bases). This CDR3 is CASSEARGAYQETQYF. The CDR3, as DNA: TGTGCCAGCAGTGAAGCCAGGGGTGCGTACCAAGAGACCCAGTACTTC. Full variable domain (missing parts from reference TRBV2 and TRBJ2-5): EPEVTQTPSHQVTQMGQEVILRCVPISNHLYFYWYRQILGQKVEFLVSFYNNEISEKSEIFDDQFSVERPDGSNFTLKIRSTKLEDSAMYFCASSEARGAYQETQYFGPGTRLLVL.